The sequence of this T cell receptor (beta chain) was determined in a study of Graves' ophthalmopathy and Graves' hyperthyroidism. RNA transcripts yielded amplified TCR beta CDR3 regions. The authors performed first-round RT-PCR with HTBI primers and then a second-round multiplex PCR. TCRdb fed the multiplex PCR reads into MiXCR, producing one record per CDR3 protein. The data show 200,000 to 300,000 distinct CDR3 sequences, 45% to 55% seen once. This CDR3 has 13 amino acids. Germline CDR1 reads SGHAT; CDR2 reads FQNNGV. J was trimmed by 7 bases and V by 5 bases; bases with no gene match: 8. As for this clonotype: Since no conserved phenylalanine or tryptophan closes the CDR3, a read error is the likely cause.

This chain links TRBV11-2 with TRBJ2-7; 7 bases line up with TRBD1. Source material: peripheral blood. The clonotype comes from an adult man with Graves' ophthalmopathy. CDR3 loop: CASSVTGIGEQYL. Written as DNA, the CDR3 is TGTGCCAGCAGCGTGACAGGGATAGGTGAGCAGTACCTC.